What follows is one T cell receptor (beta chain) and its context. Germline values: CDR1 SGHVS, CDR2 FQNEAQ. The CDR3 contains 12 residues. Trimming took 3 bases from V and 4 from J, leaving 6 bases between them. This entry belongs to a study of blood T cells in healthy people across ages. A sample-barcoded 5' primer and a J-beta primer mix were used in a second PCR of about 6 to 12 cycles. Each CDR3 protein gets one entry after TCRdb re-called the 5' RACE reads with MiXCR. The sample holds some 800,000 distinct CDR3 sequences, roughly 25% seen once. These data were likewise used in another study, on T cells of mothers and their children. From that paper: The entire RNA extract went into cDNA synthesis at approximately 1.5 ug per 15 ul. Unrelated mother-child pairs always had slightly, but never significantly, lower normalized overlap than related pairs.

This TCR was recovered from a boy younger than 18 in good health. Sequencing was performed on blood. The rearrangement links TRBV7-8 to TRBJ2-5; D unresolved. The CDR3 region has the DNA TGTGCCAGCAGCTTCGCAGGAGAGACCCAGTACTTC. It yields the protein CASSFAGETQYF.